This T cell receptor (beta chain) came from a study of blood T cell repertoires in COVID-19. For the study at large: The origin of the acute and convalescent COVID-19 samples was the United States, Italy and Spain.

This CDR3 comprises 14 residues. Germline V lookup: CDR1 MGHRA, CDR2 YSYEKL. Between the trimmed V and J ends, which lost 2 bases and 4 bases, there was a span of 11 bases. This clone was seen once. TCRdb's copy holds only in-frame clones and misses some; the assay was immunoSEQ multiplex PCR. The repertoire holds 280,000 or so clones, with roughly 89% as singletons. The sequence was obtained from a woman between 18 and 29 years old with acute COVID-19. The specimen sequenced was PBMCs or T cells enriched from blood (not recorded which). V and J are TRBV4-1 and TRBJ1-1; the D gene is possibly TRBD1 (6 bases). The CDR3 loop reads CASSQTTGTTEAFF. CDR3 in DNA: TGCGCCAGCAGCCAAACTACAGGGACCACTGAAGCTTTCTTT.